This T cell receptor beta chain was retrieved from a study of blood T cell repertoires in COVID-19 (TCRdb year 2020). Background for the entire study: Collaborator samples came from the United States, Italy and Spain and covered acute and convalescent phases of COVID-19. The prospective study material was composed of cDNA or gDNA derived from T cells, B-cell-depleted T cells, or PBMCs. Subjects who had been exposed to COVID-19, were actively infected with it, or had recovered from it provided the deeply sampled blood TCRbeta repertoires that made up the dataset. The repertoires were made available in a free public database intended to serve as a resource for research on the immune response to SARS-CoV-2. Samples came from the ongoing ImmuneRACE study (first 160 participants) plus 1,254 subjects from 6 global collaborators. A de-identified subject ID, COVID-19 status, age in years and sex were almost always included in the sample metadata. Where HLA class I and class II types were available, the types were taken from metadata supplied by the sample provider, not from assay-based typing.

Collaborating institutions collected whole blood in K2EDTA tubes following their own protocols. Collaborator samples were shipped for TCRbeta analysis as frozen whole blood, isolated PBMCs, or DNA extracted from either sample type. Spanning cysteine to phenylalanine, the CDR3 consists of 17 amino acids. CDR3 DNA is the only sequence kept; it has 51 bases, read in frame from the first base. As for this clone: The target of this receptor is not known. Base qualities were left out, and no much larger clone turns up one base away.

Overall study results and their limits: The amount of clinical and demographic metadata varied by source and participant and was provided uncurated.

TCRbeta CDR3 regions were amplified from genomic DNA using the immunoSEQ Assay, a bias-controlled multiplex PCR. On the study's bioinformatics: Nucleated cell counts per sample were estimated from amplification of reference gene primers within the assay. To quantify the absolute abundance of each unique TCRbeta CDR3 rearrangement, sequence reads were collapsed and filtered. Productive Simpson clonality was computed per sample as the square root of Simpson's diversity index over productive rearrangements. In its TCRdb copy, this immuneACCESS table keeps in-frame sequences only and misses some clones. Where compared with another copy, unresolved V genes explain less than half of these, and the others have no known cause. That table furnishes V, J and clone size, whereas the DNA furnished D and trimming. This sample holds approximately 54,000 clones; 70% to 90% were observed only once. The top ten clonotypes cover about 4.6% of the sample.

This sequence uses TRBV8-1 and TRBJ2-6; the D call of TRBD2 is as the table states it, not checked on the DNA. TRBV8-1 is a pseudogene. This TCR derives from an older man with active COVID-19. Source material: peripheral blood. The bases read TGTGGCAGTATCAAGTCTGATAGCCACAAAGTCGGCCAACGTCCTGACTTC. Its protein product is CGSIKSDSHKVGQRPDF.